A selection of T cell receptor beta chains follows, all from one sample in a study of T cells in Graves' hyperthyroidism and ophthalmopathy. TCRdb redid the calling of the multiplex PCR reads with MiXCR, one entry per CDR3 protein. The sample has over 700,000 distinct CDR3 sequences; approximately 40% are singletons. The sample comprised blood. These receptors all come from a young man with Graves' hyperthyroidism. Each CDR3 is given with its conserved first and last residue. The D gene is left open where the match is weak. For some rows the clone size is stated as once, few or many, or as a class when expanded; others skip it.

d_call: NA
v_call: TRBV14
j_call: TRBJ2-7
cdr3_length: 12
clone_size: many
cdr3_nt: TGTGCCAGCAGCCAAGGTCGTTGGGAGCAGTACTTC
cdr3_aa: CASSQGRWEQYF

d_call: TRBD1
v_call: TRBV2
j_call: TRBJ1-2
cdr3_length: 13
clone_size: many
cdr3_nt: TGTGCCAGCAGTCCGGGACAGCTATATGGCTACACCTTC
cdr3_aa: CASSPGQLYGYTF

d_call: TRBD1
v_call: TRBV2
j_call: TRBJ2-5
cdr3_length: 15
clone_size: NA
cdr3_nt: TGTGCCAGCAGGTGGCCTGGGCAGGGGGACGAGACCCAGTACTTC
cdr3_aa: CASRWPGQGDETQYF

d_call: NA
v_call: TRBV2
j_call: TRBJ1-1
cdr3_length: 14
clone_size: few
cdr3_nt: TGTGCCAGCAGTGTCTTGGAAATGAACACTGAAGCTTTCTTT
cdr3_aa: CASSVLEMNTEAFF

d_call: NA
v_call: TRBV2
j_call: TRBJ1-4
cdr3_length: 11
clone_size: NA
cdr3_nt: TGTGCCAGCAATCTAGGGGGAAAACTGTTTTTT
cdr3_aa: CASNLGGKLFF

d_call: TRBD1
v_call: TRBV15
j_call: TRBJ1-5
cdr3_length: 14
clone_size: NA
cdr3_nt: TGTGCCACCAGCTCAGACAGGGCTAATCAGCCCCAGCATTTT
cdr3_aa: CATSSDRANQPQHF

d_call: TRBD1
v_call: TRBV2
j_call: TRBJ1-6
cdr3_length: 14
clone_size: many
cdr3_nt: TGTGCCAGCAGTGACAGGGGGCAGGGGTCACCCCTCCACTTT
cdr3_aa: CASSDRGQGSPLHF

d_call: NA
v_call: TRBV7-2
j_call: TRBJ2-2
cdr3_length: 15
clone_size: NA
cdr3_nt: TGTGCCAGTAGTATCAAGGGCAAGGGCACCGGGGAGCTGTTTTTT
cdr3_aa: CASSIKGKGTGELFF

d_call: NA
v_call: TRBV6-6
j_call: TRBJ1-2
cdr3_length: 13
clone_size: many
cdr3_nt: TGTGCCAGCAGCGCCAGGGAGACGGGTGGCTACACCTTC
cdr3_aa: CASSARETGGYTF

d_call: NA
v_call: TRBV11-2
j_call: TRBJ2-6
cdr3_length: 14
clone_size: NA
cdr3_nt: TGTGCCAGCAGCTTAGATCTCACAGCCAACGCCCTGACTTTC
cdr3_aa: CASSLDLTANALTF

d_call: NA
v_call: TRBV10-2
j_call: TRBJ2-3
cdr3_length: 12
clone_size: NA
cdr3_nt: TGCGCCAGCAGTGAAATCACCCGGCCGCAGTATTTT
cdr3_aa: CASSEITRPQYF

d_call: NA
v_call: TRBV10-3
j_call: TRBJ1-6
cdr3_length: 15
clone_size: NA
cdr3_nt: TGTGCCATCCGAGTATCAGGGTCCGGGAATTCACCCCTCCACTTT
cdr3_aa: CAIRVSGSGNSPLHF

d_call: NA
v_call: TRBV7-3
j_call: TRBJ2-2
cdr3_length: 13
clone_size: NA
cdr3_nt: TGCGCCAGCAGCCAACATGAGGGGGTGGAGCTGTTTTTT
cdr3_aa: CASSQHEGVELFF

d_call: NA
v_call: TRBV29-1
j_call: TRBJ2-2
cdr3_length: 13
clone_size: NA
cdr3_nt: TGCAGCGCCACGCGAGGTGGGACCGGGGAGCTGTTTTTT
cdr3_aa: CSATRGGTGELFF

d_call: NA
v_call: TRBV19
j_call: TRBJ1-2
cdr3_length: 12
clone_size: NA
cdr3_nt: TGTGCCAGTACCCATTCCCTCAATGGCTACACCTTC
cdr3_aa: CASTHSLNGYTF

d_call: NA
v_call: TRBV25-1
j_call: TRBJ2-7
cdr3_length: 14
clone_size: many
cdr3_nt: TGTGCCAGCAGTGAAGTCGGAGGGTCCTACGAGCAGTACTTC
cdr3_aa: CASSEVGGSYEQYF

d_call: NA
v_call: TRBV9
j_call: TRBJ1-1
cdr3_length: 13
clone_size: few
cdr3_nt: TGTGCCAGCAGCGACACCCCGGGTACTGAAGCTTTCTTT
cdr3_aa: CASSDTPGTEAFF

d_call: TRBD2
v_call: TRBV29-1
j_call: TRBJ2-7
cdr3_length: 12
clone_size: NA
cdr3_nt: TGCAGCGTGGAAGGACTAGCCTACGAGCAGTACTTC
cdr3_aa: CSVEGLAYEQYF

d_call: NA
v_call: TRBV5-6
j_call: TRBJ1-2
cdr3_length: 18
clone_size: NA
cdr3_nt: TGTGCCAGCAGCTTGGGACCCCAATCCCCACATAAGGGTATTGGCTACACCTTC
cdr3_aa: CASSLGPQSPHKGIGYTF

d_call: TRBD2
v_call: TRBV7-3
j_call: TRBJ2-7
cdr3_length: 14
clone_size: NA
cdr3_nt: TGTGCCAGCAGCCACAGCGGGAGACTCTACGAGCAGTACTTC
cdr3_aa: CASSHSGRLYEQYF

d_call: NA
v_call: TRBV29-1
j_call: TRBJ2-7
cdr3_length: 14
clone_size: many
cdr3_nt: TGCAGCGTTGACCTCACGGGACTGACCGGCGAGCAGTACTTC
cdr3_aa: CSVDLTGLTGEQYF

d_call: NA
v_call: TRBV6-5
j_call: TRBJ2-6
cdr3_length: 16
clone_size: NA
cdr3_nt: TGTGCCAGCACCACTATGGGGCCAACTGGGGCCAACGTCCTGACTTTC
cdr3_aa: CASTTMGPTGANVLTF

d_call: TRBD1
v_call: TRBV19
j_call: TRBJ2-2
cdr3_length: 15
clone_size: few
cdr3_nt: TGTGCCAGTAGTATAGTGGGACAGGGGTACGGGGAGCTGTTTTTT
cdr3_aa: CASSIVGQGYGELFF

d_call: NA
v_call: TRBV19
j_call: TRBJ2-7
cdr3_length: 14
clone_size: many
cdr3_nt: TGTGCCAGTAGTATCCAGGATGTCCCCTACGAGCAGTACTTC
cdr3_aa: CASSIQDVPYEQYF

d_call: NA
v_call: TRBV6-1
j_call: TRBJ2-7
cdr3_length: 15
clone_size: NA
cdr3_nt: TGTGCCAGCAACCTCCCCGGGACGTCACCCTACGAGCAGTACTTC
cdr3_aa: CASNLPGTSPYEQYF

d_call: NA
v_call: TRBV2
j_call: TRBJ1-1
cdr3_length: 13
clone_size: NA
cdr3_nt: TGTGCCAGCAGTAAGGGCGGGGGAGCTGAAGCTTTCTTT
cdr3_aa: CASSKGGGAEAFF

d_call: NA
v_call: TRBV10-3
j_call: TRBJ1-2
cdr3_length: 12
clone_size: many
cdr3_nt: TGTGCCAGCCTTAGGGCAAACTATGGCTACACCTTC
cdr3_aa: CASLRANYGYTF

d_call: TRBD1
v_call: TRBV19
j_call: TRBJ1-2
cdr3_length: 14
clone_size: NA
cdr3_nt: TGTGCCAGTAGTATCCAGGGGGTTAACTATGGCTACACCTTC
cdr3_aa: CASSIQGVNYGYTF

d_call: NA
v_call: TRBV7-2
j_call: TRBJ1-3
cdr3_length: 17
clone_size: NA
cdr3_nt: TGTGCCAGCAGCCAAGATTCGACAGGCGGGACAGGAAACACCATATATTTT
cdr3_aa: CASSQDSTGGTGNTIYF

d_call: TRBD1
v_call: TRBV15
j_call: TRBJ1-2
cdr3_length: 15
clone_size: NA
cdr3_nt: TGTGCCACCAGCAGGGACAGGGGGCTCAACTATGGCTACACCTTC
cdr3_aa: CATSRDRGLNYGYTF

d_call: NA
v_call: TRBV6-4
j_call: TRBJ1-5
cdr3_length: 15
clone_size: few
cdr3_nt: TGTGCCAGCAGCCATAGCGCCAGGAGCAATCAGCCCCAGCATTTT
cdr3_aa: CASSHSARSNQPQHF

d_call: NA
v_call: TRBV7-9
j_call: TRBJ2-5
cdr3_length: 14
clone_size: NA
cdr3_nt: TGTGCCAGCAGTTACCGGGGCACTCAAGAGACCCAGTACTTC
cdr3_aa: CASSYRGTQETQYF

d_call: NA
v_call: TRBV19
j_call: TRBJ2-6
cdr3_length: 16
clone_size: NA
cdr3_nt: TGTGCCTGGTTACGAACTCACAGCTCTGGGGCCAACGTCCTGACTTTC
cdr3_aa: CAWLRTHSSGANVLTF

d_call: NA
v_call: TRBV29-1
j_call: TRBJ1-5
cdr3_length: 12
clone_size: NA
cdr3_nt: TGCAGCGTTGTCGTCACCGGCGGGCCCCAGCATTTT
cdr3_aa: CSVVVTGGPQHF

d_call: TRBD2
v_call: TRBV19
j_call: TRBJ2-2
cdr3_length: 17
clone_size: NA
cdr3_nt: TGTGCCAGTAGTATAGAAGAGGCGGGGGCGAACACCGGGGAGCTGTTTTTT
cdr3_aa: CASSIEEAGANTGELFF

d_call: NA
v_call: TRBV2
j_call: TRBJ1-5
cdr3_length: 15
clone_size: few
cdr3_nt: TGTGCCAGCAGTGCGGGGGGGGCGCGGAATCAGCCCCAGCATTTT
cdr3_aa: CASSAGGARNQPQHF

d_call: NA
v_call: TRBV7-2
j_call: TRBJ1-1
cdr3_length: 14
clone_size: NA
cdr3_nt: TGTGCCAGCAGCTTAGGCGGTCAGGGTGGAGCAGCTTTCTTT
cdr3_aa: CASSLGGQGGAAFF

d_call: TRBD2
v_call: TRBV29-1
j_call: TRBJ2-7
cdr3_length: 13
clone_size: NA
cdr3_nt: TGCAGCGCTTTAGCGGGTCCTACCTACGAGCAGTACTTC
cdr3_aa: CSALAGPTYEQYF

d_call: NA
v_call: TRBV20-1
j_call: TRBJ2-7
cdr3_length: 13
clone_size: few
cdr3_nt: TGCAGTGCTAGTGGAGCGAATCCCTACGAGCAGTACTTC
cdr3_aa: CSASGANPYEQYF

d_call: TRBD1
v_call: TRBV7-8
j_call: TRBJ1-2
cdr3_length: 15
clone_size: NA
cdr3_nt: TGTGCCAGCAGCCCCCAGACAGGGGAAAACTATGGCTACACCTTC
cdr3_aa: CASSPQTGENYGYTF

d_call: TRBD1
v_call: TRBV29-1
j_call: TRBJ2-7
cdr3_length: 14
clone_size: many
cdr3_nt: TGCAGCGTTCGGTCAGGACAGGGCTCCTACGAGCAGTACTTC
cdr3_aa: CSVRSGQGSYEQYF

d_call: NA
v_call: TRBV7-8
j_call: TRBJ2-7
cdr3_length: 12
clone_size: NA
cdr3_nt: TGTGCCAGCGGGAGGGCAGGGGACGAGCAGTACTTC
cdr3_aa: CASGRAGDEQYF

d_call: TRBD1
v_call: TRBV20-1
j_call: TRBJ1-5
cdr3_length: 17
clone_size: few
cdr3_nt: TGCAGTGCTTATCGTCCGGGACAGGGTAGAAGCAATCAGCCCCAGCATTTT
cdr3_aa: CSAYRPGQGRSNQPQHF

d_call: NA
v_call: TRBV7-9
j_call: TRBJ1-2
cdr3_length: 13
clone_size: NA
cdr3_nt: TGTGCCAGCAGCACCGGGACAATCTATGGCTACACCTTC
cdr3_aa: CASSTGTIYGYTF

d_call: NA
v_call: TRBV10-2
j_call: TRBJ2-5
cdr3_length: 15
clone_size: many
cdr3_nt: TGCGCCAGCAGTGAGGGCCGGCTCCCCGAGGAGACCCAGTACTTC
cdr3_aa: CASSEGRLPEETQYF

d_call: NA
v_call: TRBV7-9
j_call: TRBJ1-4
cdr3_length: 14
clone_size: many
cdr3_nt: TGTGCCAGCAGCCTGGGACGGGAGAATGAAAAACTGTTTTTT
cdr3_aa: CASSLGRENEKLFF

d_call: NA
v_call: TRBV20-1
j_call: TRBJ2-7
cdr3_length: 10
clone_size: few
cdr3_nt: TGCAGTGCTAGACAGGGTCCGTTTGCCTTC
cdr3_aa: CSARQGPFAF

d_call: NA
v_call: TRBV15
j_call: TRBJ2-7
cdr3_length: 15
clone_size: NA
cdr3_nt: TGTGCCACCAGCAGCTTGACCACGACCGGTTATGAGCAGTACTTC
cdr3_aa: CATSSLTTTGYEQYF

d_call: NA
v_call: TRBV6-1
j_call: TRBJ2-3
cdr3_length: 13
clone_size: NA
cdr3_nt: TGTGCCAGCAGGATCGTGAGCACAGATACGCAGTATTTT
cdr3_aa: CASRIVSTDTQYF

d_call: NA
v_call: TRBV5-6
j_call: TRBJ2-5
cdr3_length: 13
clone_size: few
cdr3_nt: TGTGCCAGCAGCTTGACAGGGATGGAGACCCAGTACTTC
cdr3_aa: CASSLTGMETQYF

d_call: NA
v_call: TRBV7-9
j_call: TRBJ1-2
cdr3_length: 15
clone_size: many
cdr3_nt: TGTGCCAGCAGCTTAGCGGAGCAGGGACTCTATGGCTACACCTTC
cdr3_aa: CASSLAEQGLYGYTF

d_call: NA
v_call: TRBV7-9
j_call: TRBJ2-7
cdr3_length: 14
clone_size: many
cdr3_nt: TGTGCCAGCAGCCTCCCCCAACAGCCATACGAGCAGTACTTC
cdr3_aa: CASSLPQQPYEQYF

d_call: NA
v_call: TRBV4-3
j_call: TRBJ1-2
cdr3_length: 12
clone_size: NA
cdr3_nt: TGCGCCAGCAGCCAAGAGCAAGGGGGCTACACCTTC
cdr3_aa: CASSQEQGGYTF

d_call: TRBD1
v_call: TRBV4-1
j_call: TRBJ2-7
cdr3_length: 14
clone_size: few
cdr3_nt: TGCGCCAGCAGCCAAGGGTGGACAGGCTACGAGCAGTACTTC
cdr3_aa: CASSQGWTGYEQYF

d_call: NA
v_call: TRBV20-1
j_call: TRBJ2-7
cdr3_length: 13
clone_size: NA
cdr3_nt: TGCAGTGCTAGTGGCGTCGGGGCCTACGAGCAGTACTTC
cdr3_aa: CSASGVGAYEQYF

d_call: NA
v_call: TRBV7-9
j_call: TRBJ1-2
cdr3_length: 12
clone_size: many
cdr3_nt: TGTGCCAGCAGCCCCCAATTGCGGGGCTACACCTTC
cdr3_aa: CASSPQLRGYTF

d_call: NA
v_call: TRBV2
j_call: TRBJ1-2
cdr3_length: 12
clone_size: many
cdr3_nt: TGTGCCAGCAGTGATCCAGGCTATGGCTACACCTTC
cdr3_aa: CASSDPGYGYTF

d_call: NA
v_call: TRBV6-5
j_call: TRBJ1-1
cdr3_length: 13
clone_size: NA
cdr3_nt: TGTGCCAGCGGTTACTCACGAAGCACTGAAGCTTTCTTT
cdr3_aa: CASGYSRSTEAFF

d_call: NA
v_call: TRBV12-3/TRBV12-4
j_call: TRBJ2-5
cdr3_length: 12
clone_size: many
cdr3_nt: TGTGCCAGCAGTCCAGGGTCGCGGACCCAGTACTTC
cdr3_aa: CASSPGSRTQYF